This entry is about one T cell receptor beta chain. Its antigen is unidentified. This sample stems from a study of response to subunit inactivated influenza vaccine. TCRdb called the RT-PCR reads again in MiXCR, with one record for every CDR3 protein. The sample consists of 650,000 to 800,000 distinct CDR3 sequences, around 18% of them appearing once. Findings and limits, study-wide: With each seasonal influenza vaccination, the authors suggested, few new T cells are recruited.

The sequencing used PBMCs from blood, collected more than 4 days after vaccination. The receptor's source is a man aged 45-60 years who received an inactivated influenza vaccine.

CDR3 in amino acids: CSAAGTASDTQYF. The CDR3 coding sequence is TGCAGTGCCGCCGGGACAGCATCAGATACGCAGTATTTT. This chain uses TRBV20-1 with TRBJ2-3, with TRBD1 matching over 7 bases. The junction had 7 bases not matched to a gene; V was cut back by 6 bases and J by 4 bases. CDR3 length: 13 amino acids. From germline, CDR1 is DFQATT and CDR2 SNEGSKA (reference sequence).